The rows below give T cell receptor beta chains drawn from one sample of a study of cytomegalovirus exposure and HLA in healthy donors. This table comes from immunoSEQ multiplex PCR, and its TCRdb copy is limited to in-frame clones, with some not included. In the table there are tens of thousands of clones, 60% to 80% of which are singletons. Sequences were obtained from PBMCs. Source of these receptors: a man between 60 and 75 years old in good health and CMV-seronegative. The conserved cysteine and the conserved F or W are not part of the CDR3 here. Not all rows give a size; the values are once, few, many and, for expanded clones, a class.

V,length,size,J,CDR3
TRBV27,12,.,TRBJ2-7,ASSKRTDSYEQY
TRBV6-1,12,.,TRBJ1-2,ASSERTGRYGYT
TRBV9,13,.,TRBJ2-1,ASSPPRGGNNEQF
TRBV13,14,.,TRBJ2-1,ASSYAWQGQHNEQF
TRBV28,11,.,TRBJ1-2,ASSLDRNYGYT
TRBV30,11,once,TRBJ1-2,AWVSRDRDGYT
TRBV6-6,13,.,TRBJ1-2,ASSPRGAQRNGYP
TRBV30,12,.,TRBJ1-1,AWRGQGMNTEAF
TRBV2,11,.,TRBJ1-4,ASSSGTNEKLF
TRBV7-2,15,few,TRBJ2-3,ASSFRHLGLSTDTQY
TRBV19,12,.,TRBJ1-1,ASRTTGANTEAF
TRBV5-8,16,few,TRBJ1-4,ASSLTPLAGATNEKLF
TRBV15,10,.,TRBJ2-2,ATSIFTGELF
TRBV6-5,12,.,TRBJ1-1,ASSYSGPNREAF
TRBV19,14,.,TRBJ2-2,ASSKLAGGSAGELF
TRBV6-5,10,.,TRBJ1-2,ASSYSWGGYT
TRBV18,14,.,TRBJ2-1,ASSPLWTSGENEQF
TRBV27,12,.,TRBJ2-7,ASSFFGTDYEQY
TRBV7-3,12,.,TRBJ2-7,ASSLGQGHNEQY
TRBV4-1,16,few,TRBJ2-3,ASSQDRDGSGFTDTQY
TRBV7-8,13,few,TRBJ1-2,ASSLGGVRGRGYT
TRBV5-5,16,.,TRBJ2-5,ASSWKATGTGTGETQY
TRBV6-5,13,.,TRBJ1-2,ASSLGQGRNYGYT
TRBV10-3,12,.,.,AISVTSGSFEQY
TRBV6-5,11,.,TRBJ2-1,ASSRRQGAEQF
TRBV20-1,9,once,TRBJ1-6,SARAGSPLH
TRBV5-4,13,.,TRBJ2-1,ASSRGTVRGNEQF
TRBV7-2,12,few,TRBJ2-2,ASSFRGPTGELF
TRBV5-5,14,.,TRBJ2-1,ASSPQGLAGLIEQF
TRBV30,11,.,TRBJ1-6,AWSSTVNSPLH
TRBV10-3,15,few,TRBJ2-1,AISESLIWGDYNEQF
TRBV5-4,13,.,TRBJ1-1,ASRDGGGSGTEAF
TRBV25-1,13,.,TRBJ2-1,ASSDTRRQGGEQF
TRBV2,12,few,TRBJ2-1,ASSGLYVLWEQF
TRBV5-4,13,.,TRBJ2-7,ASSLEATSAYEQY
TRBV7-9,14,.,TRBJ1-5,SSSHSGQGKGQPQH
TRBV29-1,13,.,TRBJ2-3,SVEQLAGSTDTQY
TRBV5-1,17,.,TRBJ2-4,ASSLAPGLAGIAKNIQY
TRBV30,13,few,TRBJ2-7,AWGPFMREYYEQY
TRBV18,14,.,TRBJ2-3,ASSPSLAYNTDTQY
TRBV5-1,13,once,TRBJ2-1,ASSFLGEGRNEQF
TRBV7-3,13,.,TRBJ2-7,ASSLGSGTPYEQY
TRBV6-5,13,.,TRBJ2-7,ASTGFQAPRGEQY
TRBV11-2,12,.,TRBJ2-2,ASSLDRRGGELF
TRBV7-3,13,.,TRBJ1-6,ASSTTGRLGSPLH
TRBV6-5,9,once,TRBJ1-2,AIGGNYGYP
TRBV7-9,14,.,TRBJ2-7,ASSPNIAGPAWEQY
TRBV5-8,12,.,TRBJ1-1,ASSRGTGNTEAF
TRBV4-2,13,.,TRBJ2-7,ASSQGLAGTYEQY
TRBV6-4,11,.,TRBJ2-2,ASSDGGAGELF
TRBV2,13,.,TRBJ2-3,ASRKAGGPPDTQY
TRBV18,14,.,TRBJ2-1,ASSPLGGRTSNEQF
TRBV5-1,12,.,TRBJ2-5,ASSFAGGRETQY
TRBV27,12,.,TRBJ1-2,ASSLLRQGNGYT